This T cell receptor beta chain is from a study of Graves' ophthalmopathy and Graves' hyperthyroidism. General study points: Blood also held most thyroid clonotypes expanded above 0.001 frequency. Ophthalmopathy progression was predicted with approximately 64% sensitivity and about 72% specificity.

The hyperthyroidism patients, aged 18 to 65, had been newly diagnosed, with under 2 months' duration. Certain patients were not enrolled. These were patients with other autoimmune diseases, uncontrolled infections, pregnancy or lactation. The germline V gene has CDR1 LNHDA and CDR2 SQIVND (reference sequence). This CDR3 has 14 amino acids. Trimming removed 5 bases from V and 7 bases from J; junction bases left unmatched: 11. TCR beta CDR3 regions were amplified from RNA transcripts. HTBI-primed first-round RT-PCR preceded second-round multiplex PCR. TCRdb redid the calling of the multiplex PCR reads with MiXCR, one entry per CDR3 protein. The sample includes 900,000 to 1,200,000 distinct CDR3 sequences, roughly 35% of them seen just once. About this clonotype: No antigen is known for it.

The sequenced sample was peripheral blood or thyroid tissue (not recorded which). This chain joins TRBV19 and TRBJ2-7; TRBD1 matches at 7 bases. This sequence originates from an adult man with Graves' hyperthyroidism. The CDR3 is CASSSRDRPQEQYF. Written as DNA, the CDR3 is TGTGCCAGTAGTTCCCGGGACAGACCTCAAGAGCAGTACTTC.